One sample yielded the 20 T cell receptor beta chains listed below, sequenced in a study of OX40 agonist ivuxolimab in advanced cancers. TCRdb's copy holds only in-frame clones and misses some; the assay was immunoSEQ multiplex PCR. The sample carries about 40,000 clones, 75% to 90% recorded once. Specimen: CD4+ or CD8+ T cells sorted from blood, collected in a trial of the OX40 agonist ivuxolimab. These receptors all stem from an adult with an advanced solid tumor such as melanoma, head and neck, liver or kidney cancer.

The rearrangement joins TRBV2 to TRBJ2-7, with D perhaps matching TRBD2 (6 bases). The CDR3 totals 12 residues. Germline CDR1 is SNHLY and CDR2 is FYNNEI. The DNA of the CDR3 is TGTACCGGGGGAGCCTATTCCTACGAGCAGTACTTC. Its translation is CTGGAYSYEQYF. Filled out from reference TRBV2 and TRBJ2-7, the complete variable domain reads EPEVTQTPSHQVTQMGQEVILRCVPISNHLYFYWYRQILGQKVEFLVSFYNNEISEKSEIFDDQFSVERPDGSNFTLKIRSTKLEDSAMYFCTGGAYSYEQYFGPGTRLTVT.

V and J are TRBV5-1 and TRBJ2-7; TRBD1 aligns across 7 bases. The germline gives CDR1 SGHRS, CDR2 YFSETQ. V gave up 0 bases and J gave up 1 base; unmatched junction bases: 1. CDR3 length equals 14 residues. The CDR3 is CASSLGQGSYEQYV. In nucleotides, the CDR3 is TGCGCCAGCAGCTTGGGACAGGGTTCCTACGAGCAGTACGTC.

V usage is TRBV7-2 and J usage is TRBJ2-7; D uncertain. Trimming stripped 0 bases from V and 3 bases from J, with 3 bases between. CDR1 and CDR2 (germline): SGHTA, FQGNSA. The CDR3 covers 12 residues. The CDR3 spells CASSLALYEQYF. In nucleotides, the CDR3 is TGTGCCAGCAGCTTAGCCCTCTACGAGCAGTACTTC.

The chain is built from TRBV7-3 and TRBJ2-2, with D possibly being TRBD1 (6 bases). There are 18 residues in the CDR3. CDR1 is SGHTA, CDR2 FQGTGA, per germline. The germline V and J ends were trimmed by 5 bases and 1 base, with 20 bases remaining between them. The CDR3 loop reads CASSPYSNRVRNTGELFF. The CDR3 DNA sequence: TGTGCCAGCAGCCCTTATTCGAACAGGGTCCGGAACACCGGGGAGCTGTTTTTT.

V usage is TRBV5-4 and J usage is TRBJ2-1, with TRBD2 identical over 12 bases. Germline CDR1 and CDR2: SGHNT and YYREEE (reference sequence). The length of the CDR3 is 15 residues. Germline trimming cut 3 bases from V and 15 bases from J; bases unmatched to any gene: 13. Written as DNA, the CDR3 is TGTGCCAGCAGCTCAAGGACTAGCGGGACAACCGACACGTTCTTC. It translates to CASSSRTSGTTDTFF.

The chain joins TRBV5-4 to TRBJ2-1; TRBD2 matches 9 bases. This CDR3 is 15 amino acids long. V was pared by 2 bases and J by 0 bases, with 0 bases of the junction left unmatched. Germline V CDR1 and CDR2: SGHNT, YYREEE (reference sequence). The CDR3 spells CASSFSGGSYNEQFF. The CDR3 region has the DNA TGTGCCAGCAGCTTTAGCGGGGGCTCCTACAATGAGCAGTTCTTC. Full variable domain (missing parts from reference TRBV5-4 and TRBJ2-1): ETGVTQSPTHLIKTRGQQVTLRCSSQSGHNTVSWYQQALGQGPQFIFQYYREEENGRGNFPPRFSGLQFPNYSSELNVNALELDDSALYLCASSFSGGSYNEQFFGPGTRLTVL.

This sequence joins TRBV11-3 and TRBJ2-2; 7 nucleotides line up with TRBD2. This CDR3 region has 16 residues. The V and J ends lost 2 bases and 3 bases, in that order; junction bases with no gene match: 6. Germline V gene sequence: CDR1 SGHNT, CDR2 YENEEA. The CDR3: CASSLPLAGDTGELFF. The CDR3 DNA is TGTGCCAGCAGCTTACCGTTAGCGGGCGACACCGGGGAGCTGTTTTTT.

The chain carries TRBV7-2 and TRBJ2-1; 16 positions match TRBD2. V was clipped by 5 bases and J by 10 bases; unmatched bases: 8. CDR3 length equals 16 residues. Germline V gene data show CDR1 as SGHTA and CDR2 as FQGNSA. The CDR3 loop reads CASSPPGLAGGVEQFF. In DNA form, the CDR3 reads TGTGCCAGCAGCCCCCCGGGACTAGCGGGAGGGGTAGAGCAGTTCTTC. Combining the CDR3 with reference TRBV7-2 and TRBJ2-1 gives the whole variable domain GAGVSQSPSNKVTEKGKDVELRCDPISGHTALYWYRQSLGQGLEFLIYFQGNSAPDKSGLPSDRFSAERTGGSVSTLTIQRTQQEDSAVYLCASSPPGLAGGVEQFFGPGTRLTVL.

The chain uses TRBV5-4 and TRBJ1-1; D might be TRBD1 (5 bases). The CDR3 totals 15 residues. With 6 bases removed from V and 5 bases from J, the gap between germline ends came to 20 bases. CDR1 is SGHNT and CDR2 is YYREEE in the germline V gene (reference sequence). The CDR3 reads CASISGDPGRTEAFF. DNA for the CDR3: TGTGCCAGCATCTCGGGGGATCCGGGTCGGACTGAAGCTTTCTTT.

There are a few counts of this clone. J is TRBJ1-3 and V is TRBV7-9, with a tentative D call TRBD1 (6 bases). The CDR3 consists of 15 residues. The germline V and J ends were trimmed by 6 bases and 1 base, with 13 bases remaining between them. Germline CDR1 is SEHNR and CDR2 is FQNEAQ (reference sequence). The CDR3 spells CASRPTGRSGNTIYF. Here the CDR3 DNA reads TGTGCCAGCAGGCCGACAGGTCGGTCTGGAAACACCATATATTTT. The full variable domain, with the rest looked up from reference TRBV7-9 and TRBJ1-3, is DTGVSQNPRHKITKRGQNVTFRCDPISEHNRLYWYRQTLGQGPEFLTYFQNEAQLEKSRLLSDRFSAERPKGSFSTLEIQRTEQGDSAMYLCASRPTGRSGNTIYFGEGSWLTVV.

The chain joins TRBV6-5 to TRBJ1-1; D gene unclear. This CDR3 is built from 14 residues. CDR1 is MNHEY and CDR2 is SVGAGI in the germline V gene. V gave up 6 bases and J gave up 2 bases, with 13 bases separating them. The CDR3 region is CASRLGLSNTEAFF. CDR3 bases: TGTGCCAGCAGACTCGGACTCTCCAACACTGAAGCTTTCTTT.

This clone was observed once. The V and J genes are TRBV7-3 and TRBJ2-2, with 11 bases identical to TRBD2. With 4 bases clipped from V and 5 bases from J, the junction kept 12 bases outside the gene matches. The CDR3 has 18 residues. The germline gives CDR1 SGHTA, CDR2 FQGTGA. The CDR3 region has the DNA TGTGCCAGCAGCTCAAAACGGGTAGCGGGAGGGGCAACCGGGGAGCTGTTTTTT. It is translated as CASSSKRVAGGATGELFF. The full variable domain, with the rest looked up from reference TRBV7-3 and TRBJ2-2, is GAGVSQTPSNKVTEKGKYVELRCDPISGHTALYWYRQSLGQGPEFLIYFQGTGAADDSGLPNDRFFAVRPEGSVSTLKIQRTERGDSAVYLCASSSKRVAGGATGELFFGEGSRLTVL.

V usage is TRBV21-1 and J usage is TRBJ2-7; TRBD1, the D gene given by the table, was not confirmed from the DNA. TRBV21-1 is reported as a pseudogene. This CDR3 spans 17 amino acids. This chain's CDR3 is CASSGSTDREVRGEQYF. CDR3 DNA: TGTGCCAGCAGCGGATCGACGGACAGGGAAGTTCGTGGCGAGCAGTACTTC.

This chain's CDR3 is CASSVAQHYGYTF. The CDR3 DNA reads TGTGCCAGCAGCGTAGCCCAACATTATGGCTACACCTTC. V usage is TRBV9 and J usage is TRBJ1-2; no firm D call. Germline CDR1 and CDR2: SGDLS and YYNGEE. The germline V and J ends were trimmed by 0 bases and 5 bases, with 8 bases remaining between them. CDR3 length equals 13 residues.

J is TRBJ1-1 and V is TRBV25-1; the match to TRBD1 covers 9 bases. Germline CDR1 MGHDK, CDR2 SYGVNS. V was clipped by 6 bases and J by 4 bases; unmatched bases: 3. This CDR3 is built from 13 residues. In DNA form, the CDR3 reads TGTGCCAGCAGGGGGACAGGGCCCACTGAAGCTTTCTTT. It yields the protein CASRGTGPTEAFF.

This chain joins TRBV19 and TRBJ1-5; maybe TRBD1 (6 bases). CDR1 and CDR2 (germline): LNHDA, SQIVND (reference sequence). With 5 bases removed from V and 5 bases from J, the gap between germline ends came to 13 bases. This CDR3 has 14 residues. The CDR3 region is CASSRGARYQPQHF. CDR3 DNA sequence: TGTGCCAGTAGTCGGGGGGCGCGCTATCAGCCCCAGCATTTT. The full variable domain, completed using reference TRBV19 and TRBJ1-5, is DGGITQSPKYLFRKEGQNVTLSCEQNLNHDAMYWYRQDPGQGLRLIYYSQIVNDFQKGDIAEGYSVSREKKESFPLTVTSAQKNPTAFYLCASSRGARYQPQHFGDGTRLSIL.

The V call is TRBV19, the J call TRBJ2-2; 11 bases are shared with TRBD1. Germline CDR1 is LNHDA and CDR2 is SQIVND (reference sequence). The V gene end was trimmed by 5 bases and the J gene end by 2 bases; junction bases not matched to a gene: 10. This CDR3 region has 18 residues. The CDR3 loop reads CASSRDRGVLENTGELFF. In DNA, the CDR3 is TGTGCCAGTAGTCGGGACAGGGGGGTCCTAGAAAACACCGGGGAGCTGTTTTTT. The variable domain in full, completed from reference TRBV19 and TRBJ2-2, reads DGGITQSPKYLFRKEGQNVTLSCEQNLNHDAMYWYRQDPGQGLRLIYYSQIVNDFQKGDIAEGYSVSREKKESFPLTVTSAQKNPTAFYLCASSRDRGVLENTGELFFGEGSRLTVL.

The V and J genes are TRBV9 and TRBJ2-1; 10 bases fit TRBD1. CDR3 size: 16 residues. V lost 2 bases, J lost 4 bases, and 6 bases stayed unmatched. Per germline, CDR1 SGDLS and CDR2 YYNGEE. The DNA for the CDR3 is TGTGCCAGCAGCGTCCGACAGGGGGCGGATTACAATGAGCAGTTCTTC. Translated: CASSVRQGADYNEQFF.

This chain connects TRBV18 to TRBJ2-5; 7 nucleotides match TRBD1. CDR1 and CDR2 (germline): KGHSH, LQKENI. V gave up 3 bases and J gave up 2 bases; unmatched junction bases: 9. The CDR3 runs 16 residues. CDR3 in DNA: TGTGCCAGCTCACCGTGGCAGGGGGTCGATCAAGAGACCCAGTACTTC. This encodes CASSPWQGVDQETQYF.

This rearrangement joins TRBV5-1 to TRBJ2-1; perhaps TRBD2 as D (5 bases). CDR3 length: 16 residues. V dropped 0 bases and J dropped 0 bases, with 10 bases sitting between them. CDR1 is SGHRS, CDR2 YFSETQ, per germline. The CDR3 nucleotides read TGCGCCAGCAGCTTGGGGCACGCGGGCTCCTACAATGAGCAGTTCTTC. This codes for CASSLGHAGSYNEQFF.